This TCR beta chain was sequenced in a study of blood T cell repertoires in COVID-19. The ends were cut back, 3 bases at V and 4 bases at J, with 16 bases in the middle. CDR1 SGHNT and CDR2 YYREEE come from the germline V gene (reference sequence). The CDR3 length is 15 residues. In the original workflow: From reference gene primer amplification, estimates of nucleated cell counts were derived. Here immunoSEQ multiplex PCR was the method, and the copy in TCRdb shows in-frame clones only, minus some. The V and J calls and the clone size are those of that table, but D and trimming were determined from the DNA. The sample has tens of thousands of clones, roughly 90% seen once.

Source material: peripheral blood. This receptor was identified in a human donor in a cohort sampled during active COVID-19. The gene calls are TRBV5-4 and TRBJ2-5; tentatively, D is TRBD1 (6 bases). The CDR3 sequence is CASSWRSGAGETQYF. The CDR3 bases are TGTGCCAGCAGCTGGCGCTCAGGGGCTGGAGAGACCCAGTACTTC.